The 27 T cell receptor beta chains in this list originate from one sample, sequenced in a study of blood T cell repertoires in COVID-19. Assay used: immunoSEQ multiplex PCR; TCRdb lists only in-frame clones, some missing. The data show about 70,000 clones, around nine tenths seen once. The sequenced sample was peripheral blood. These receptors were taken from a man aged 60 to 69 with acute or convalescent COVID-19.

This clone was picked up one time. The J gene is TRBJ2-3, the V gene TRBV11-3; 7 bases map to TRBD2. This CDR3 comprises 15 residues. V shed 3 bases and J 0 bases; nucleotides not matched to a gene: 3. Germline lookup yields CDR1 SGHNT and CDR2 YENEEA. CDR3 nucleotides: TGTGCCAGCAGCTTCCGGGGACTAAGCACAGATACGCAGTATTTT. Translating gives CASSFRGLSTDTQYF.

V usage is TRBV3-1 (or the pseudogene TRBV3-2) and J usage is TRBJ2-1; tentatively, D is TRBD2 (5 bases). Per germline, CDR1 LGHDT and CDR2 YNNKEL (reference sequence). Trimming stripped 8 bases from V and 0 bases from J, with 14 bases between. The CDR3 totals 15 residues. CDR3 region: CASSLGAFSYNEQFF. For the CDR3, the DNA is TGTGCCAGCTCTCTGGGAGCCTTCTCCTACAATGAGCAGTTCTTC.

The chain employs TRBV6-4 and TRBJ2-6, with D uncertain. The V end lost 7 bases, the J end lost 0 bases, and 7 bases lay between the germline ends. CDR3 length equals 14 residues. Germline V gene lookup returns CDR1 MRHNA and CDR2 SNTAGT. The chain's CDR3 is CASKSYSGANVLTF. In DNA, the CDR3 is TGTGCCAGCAAATCGTACTCTGGGGCCAACGTCCTGACTTTC.

This chain links TRBV2 with TRBJ1-4; D gene unclear. The CDR3 consists of 14 residues. With 7 bases removed from V and 4 bases from J, the gap between germline ends came to 13 bases. The germline V gene has CDR1 SNHLY and CDR2 FYNNEI. The CDR3: CASTLRRNNEKLFF. CDR3 bases: TGTGCCAGCACGCTCCGCAGGAATAATGAAAAACTGTTTTTT. The variable domain in full, with the rest retrieved from reference TRBV2 and TRBJ1-4, is EPEVTQTPSHQVTQMGQEVILRCVPISNHLYFYWYRQILGQKVEFLVSFYNNEISEKSEIFDDQFSVERPDGSNFTLKIRSTKLEDSAMYFCASTLRRNNEKLFFGSGTQLSVL.

This rearrangement joins TRBV5-1 to TRBJ2-3; 15 nucleotides align to TRBD2. The CDR3 runs to 19 residues. J gave up 2 bases and V 3 bases, and 10 bases lay outside the gene matches. Germline-derived CDR1 and CDR2 are SGHRS and YFSETQ. The CDR3 sequence is CASSWGARTSGGATDTQYF. The DNA of the CDR3 is TGCGCCAGCAGCTGGGGAGCTAGGACTAGCGGGGGGGCCACAGATACGCAGTATTTT.

The chain links TRBV12-5 to TRBJ1-5, with TRBD1 identical over 7 bases. V lost 0 bases to trimming and J lost 0 bases; unmatched junction nucleotides: 8. This CDR3 spans 18 amino acids. Germline CDR1 and CDR2: LGHNT and FRNRAP. The CDR3 is CASGLVMTGLNSNQPQHF. DNA of the CDR3: TGTGCTAGTGGTTTGGTAATGACAGGGCTTAATAGCAATCAGCCCCAGCATTTT.

The chain recombines TRBV7-8 with TRBJ1-6; possible D gene TRBD1, 6 bases. This CDR3 comprises 16 residues. The germline gives CDR1 SGHVS, CDR2 FQNEAQ. Trimming took 5 bases from V and 8 from J, leaving 19 bases between them. The CDR3 nucleotides are TGTGCCAGCAGCCCCTCGGGACACCCCAGGGATTCACCCCTCCACTTT. This sequence encodes CASSPSGHPRDSPLHF.

V and J are TRBV7-3 and TRBJ2-3, with D perhaps matching TRBD1 (6 bases). CDR1 is SGHTA and CDR2 is FQGTGA in the germline V gene. With 4 bases removed from V and 0 bases from J, the gap between germline ends came to 14 bases. The CDR3 has 16 residues. CDR3 loop: CASSWRGQTSTDTQYF. The CDR3 DNA is TGTGCCAGCAGCTGGCGAGGACAGACTAGCACAGATACGCAGTATTTT.

The chain is built from TRBV5-1 and TRBJ1-2; no clear D gene. The CDR3 spans 15 residues. V shed 4 bases and J shed 6 bases, with 19 bases lying between them. CDR1 and CDR2 from the germline V gene are SGHRS and YFSETQ. This CDR3 reads CASSPRQEGVDGYTF. The CDR3 DNA reads as TGCGCCAGCAGCCCCCGTCAAGAGGGCGTGGATGGCTACACCTTC.

J is TRBJ1-1 and V is TRBV11-2; D is uncertain. Deletions cut 1 base from V and 1 base from J, with 7 bases between. The CDR3 runs 14 residues. Germline V gene sequence: CDR1 SGHAT, CDR2 FQNNGV. The CDR3 sequence is CASSLGGQNTEAFF. The CDR3 DNA is TGTGCCAGCAGCTTAGGAGGGCAGAACACTGAAGCTTTCTTT. The complete variable domain, with remaining parts taken from reference TRBV11-2 and TRBJ1-1, reads EAGVAQSPRYKIIEKRQSVAFWCNPISGHATLYWYQQILGQGPKLLIQFQNNGVVDDSQLPKDRFSAERLKGVDSTLKIQPAKLEDSAVYLCASSLGGQNTEAFFGQGTRLTVV.

This chain uses TRBV2 with TRBJ2-3, with TRBD1 matching over 9 bases. Germline V gene sequence: CDR1 SNHLY, CDR2 FYNNEI. The CDR3 is 16 amino acids. Trimming at V came to 7 bases and at J to 0 bases, leaving 8 bases not matched to a gene. The CDR3 sequence is CASNRQQGASTDTQYF. Written as DNA, the CDR3 is TGTGCCAGCAACCGACAACAGGGGGCAAGCACAGATACGCAGTATTTT.

This chain links TRBV18 with TRBJ1-5, with a tentative D call TRBD1 (5 bases). The V gene lost 8 bases and the J gene lost 2 bases, with 10 bases spanning the gap. Germline CDR1 KGHSH, CDR2 LQKENI. The CDR3 runs to 13 residues. The CDR3 bases are TGTGCCAGCGCCTGGGGGGGCAATCAGCCCCAGCATTTT. Translating it yields CASAWGGNQPQHF.

The gene calls are TRBV18 and TRBJ1-2, with a weak D call TRBD1 (5 bases). Per germline, CDR1 KGHSH and CDR2 LQKENI. V was trimmed by 1 base and J by 8 bases, leaving 14 bases between them. The CDR3 has 14 amino acids. CDR3 nucleotide sequence: TGTGCCAGCTCACCACGTGGCCAGGGCCACGGCTACACCTTC. This sequence encodes CASSPRGQGHGYTF.

V and J are TRBV30 and TRBJ1-6; D not certain. The CDR3 contains 14 residues. CDR1 is GTSNPN, CDR2 SVGIG, per germline (reference sequence). The germline V and J ends were trimmed by 3 bases and 10 bases, with 16 bases remaining between them. The CDR3 nucleotides are TGTGCCTGGAGGGAGTCGGGAGGGCACTCACCCCTCCACTTT. The encoded protein is CAWRESGGHSPLHF.

The chain has TRBV6-6 and TRBJ1-1; 10 nucleotides match TRBD1. CDR1 and CDR2 (germline): MNHNY, SVGAGI (reference sequence). V trimming: 11 bases; J trimming: 3 bases; junction bases outside the gene matches: 12. The CDR3 is made up of 15 amino acids. The CDR3 region is CASPKEGTGDTEAFF. The CDR3 DNA reads TGTGCCTCCCCCAAGGAGGGGACAGGGGACACTGAAGCTTTCTTT.

This clone has a handful of counts. V usage is TRBV5-1 and J usage is TRBJ1-4; D not certain. The CDR3 covers 14 residues. The V end was cut by 4 bases, the J end by 0 bases, with 7 bases between. CDR1 SGHRS and CDR2 YFSETQ come from the germline V gene. The CDR3 DNA reads as TGCGCCAGCAGCGCGGCCGCAACTAATGAAAAACTGTTTTTT. Its protein is CASSAAATNEKLFF.

This clone was recorded only once. V usage is TRBV7-2 and J usage is TRBJ2-5; maybe TRBD2 (5 bases). The CDR3 loop spans 14 amino acids. V was trimmed by 4 bases and J by 5 bases, leaving 14 bases between them. Germline V CDR1 and CDR2: SGHTA, FQGNSA. As DNA, the CDR3 is TGTGCCAGCAGCTCCCCCGGGGTTTGGGAGACCCAGTACTTC. Translation: CASSSPGVWETQYF.

The chain employs TRBV7-9 and TRBJ2-2; D ambiguous. Germline loops: CDR1 SEHNR, CDR2 FQNEAQ (reference sequence). Trimming removed 6 bases at V and 6 bases at J, with 17 bases between. The CDR3 is 15 residues long. The chain's CDR3 is CASSPTPRGAGELFF. The CDR3 bases are TGTGCCAGCAGTCCCACCCCTAGAGGAGCCGGGGAGCTGTTTTTT.

The CDR3 spells CASSLGRGDTGELFF. CDR3 bases: TGTGCCAGCAGCTTAGGGCGGGGCGACACCGGGGAGCTGTTTTTT. The chain carries TRBV11-3 and TRBJ2-2, with a possible D match to TRBD2 (6 bases). The CDR3 is 15 amino acids. Germline lookup yields CDR1 SGHNT and CDR2 YENEEA. Trimming removed 1 base at V and 3 bases at J, with 9 bases between.

The chain is built from TRBV6-5 and TRBJ1-1; TRBD1 aligns across 7 bases. Germline-derived CDR1 and CDR2 are MNHEY and SVGAGI. V gave up 7 bases and J gave up 4 bases; unmatched junction bases: 6. CDR3 length equals 13 residues. CDR3 bases: TGTGCCAGCACGTTAGACAGGGCCACTGAAGCTTTCTTT. Amino acid sequence: CASTLDRATEAFF.

The rearrangement joins TRBV3-1 (or the pseudogene TRBV3-2) to TRBJ1-5; D is unresolved. The CDR3 runs 14 residues. Germline CDR1 reads LGHDT; CDR2 reads YNNKEL (reference sequence). Between the trimmed V and J ends, which lost 1 base and 5 bases, there was a span of 9 bases. CDR3 nucleotides: TGTGCCAGCAGCCAAGGGCCTTTCCATCAGCCCCAGCATTTT. Translated, it gives CASSQGPFHQPQHF.

The genes are TRBV7-6 and TRBJ2-2, with D maybe TRBD1 (5 bases). There are 16 residues in the CDR3. Germline lookup yields CDR1 SGHVS and CDR2 FNYEAQ. V was shortened by 1 base and J by 3 bases, with 12 bases between the two germline ends. The CDR3, as DNA: TGTGCCAGCAGCTTAGGGACGACAGTTTACACCGGGGAGCTGTTTTTT. It specifies CASSLGTTVYTGELFF. Complete variable domain (other parts from reference TRBV7-6 and TRBJ2-2): GAGVSQSPRYKVTKRGQDVALRCDPISGHVSLYWYRQALGQGPEFLTYFNYEAQQDKSGLPNDRFSAERPEGSISTLTIQRTEQRDSAMYRCASSLGTTVYTGELFFGEGSRLTVL.

The rearrangement uses TRBV27 and TRBJ2-7; 9 bases match TRBD2. Germline values: CDR1 MNHEY, CDR2 SMNVEV (reference sequence). V trimming: 5 bases; J trimming: 2 bases; junction bases outside the gene matches: 7. This CDR3 has 15 amino acids. CDR3 DNA sequence: TGTGCCAGCAGTCCTGTTAGCGGGGGCCCCTACGAGCAGTACTTC. This encodes CASSPVSGGPYEQYF.

V and J are TRBV29-1 and TRBJ1-2, with 7 bases aligning to TRBD1. With V trimmed by 2 bases and J by 8 bases, 2 bases remained unmatched. This CDR3 contains 11 residues. Germline V gene data show CDR1 as SQVTM and CDR2 as ANQGSEA. CDR3 loop: CSVETQGGYTF. CDR3 DNA: TGCAGCGTTGAAACACAGGGGGGCTACACCTTC.

The chain joins TRBV7-2 to TRBJ1-1; weak D call: TRBD1 (6 bases). V was pared by 6 bases and J by 8 bases, with 16 bases between. Looked up from germline, CDR1 is SGHTA and CDR2 is FQGNSA. The CDR3 sequence is 13 residues long. The CDR3 loop reads CASSFRQAREAFF. The CDR3 region has the DNA TGTGCCAGCAGTTTTAGACAGGCCCGCGAAGCTTTCTTT.

The DNA of the CDR3 is TGCGCCAGCAGCATGGGGGGACTGGGGAGTTCGGATGGCTACACCTTC. The encoded protein is CASSMGGLGSSDGYTF. The rearrangement uses TRBV5-1 and TRBJ1-2; D is perhaps TRBD1 (5 bases). The CDR3 totals 16 residues. Germline CDR1 and CDR2: SGHRS and YFSETQ. Trimming stripped 4 bases from V and 6 bases from J, with 22 bases between.

V and J are TRBV7-9 and TRBJ1-5, with D unclear. The germline CDR1 and CDR2 sequences are SEHNR and FQNEAQ (reference sequence). This CDR3 has 12 residues. Deletions cut 1 base from V and 11 bases from J, with 9 bases between. Here the CDR3 reads CASSLESLAQHF. The CDR3 nucleotides are TGTGCCAGCAGCTTAGAATCCCTCGCCCAGCATTTT.